This T cell receptor (beta chain) was identified during a study of cytomegalovirus exposure and HLA in healthy donors. Study in general: Samples from HLA-typed donors yielded approximately 80 million unique TCRs in an early data release. Study results and caveats: As a later analysis showed, several of the most significant clusters appeared to be linked to common viral pathogens. When presence/absence was analysed, sequencing depth was taken to be roughly uniform across donors. It is likely that the observed cluster of highly shared sequence variants was a sequencing artifact.

A remark on this clone: Its antigen is undetermined.

After removal of 9 bases from V and 4 bases from J, the junction contained 14 bases not matched to a gene. There are 15 residues in the CDR3. Germline loops: CDR1 LNHDA, CDR2 SQIVND (reference sequence). PCR involved 60 Vbeta and 13 Jbeta primers. TCRdb's copy holds only in-frame clones and misses some; the assay was immunoSEQ multiplex PCR. The sample totals 75,000 to 95,000 clones. This receptor was identified in an older woman in good health and CMV-seronegative. The gene calls are TRBV19 and TRBJ2-7; 8 bases line up with TRBD2. The sample was PBMCs. In nucleotides, the CDR3 is TGTGCCAGCGCCCCCGTCCGGGGGGGAGAGTACGAGCAGTACTTC. Residues: CASAPVRGGEYEQYF.